Presented here are 20 T cell receptor beta chains from one specimen sequenced in a study of T cell repertoires in cytomegalovirus infection. These receptors' targets are unknown. TCRdb re-analysed the reads in MiXCR, keeping a single row per CDR3 protein. The sample has around 49,000 distinct CDR3 sequences; around 18% are singletons. The input for sequencing was CD8+ T cells from cultured PBMCs, taken from culture after CMV antigen stimulation. Receptor source: a human donor in good health (CMV status not recorded). Some clones in this sample may be carry-over from other donors' samples.

The CDR3 is CASSLLSGGGELFF. The CDR3 coding sequence is TGTGCCAGCAGCTTACTCTCAGGGGGCGGGGAGCTGTTTTTT. The V gene is TRBV7-2, the J gene TRBJ2-2; TRBD1 aligns across 7 bases. The CDR3 runs 14 residues. Germline V gene sequence: CDR1 SGHTA, CDR2 FQGNSA. V trimming: 2 bases; J trimming: 7 bases; junction bases outside the gene matches: 4.

This clonotype occurred once. The V and J genes are TRBV4-1 and TRBJ1-1, with D possibly being TRBD1 (6 bases). Germline loops: CDR1 MGHRA, CDR2 YSYEKL. V was trimmed by 3 bases and J by 4 bases, leaving 12 bases between them. The CDR3 runs 14 residues. DNA for the CDR3: TGCGCCAGCAGCCAGGGACACCAGGCCACTGAAGCTTTCTTT. Its protein is CASSQGHQATEAFF.

This rearrangement joins TRBV6-6 to TRBJ1-1; D is undetermined. Per germline, CDR1 MNHNY and CDR2 SVGAGI (reference sequence). Trimming removed 5 bases from V and 1 base from J, with 8 bases in between. This CDR3 has 13 residues. CDR3 sequence reads: CASSDGWNTEAFF. CDR3 nucleotide sequence: TGTGCCAGCAGTGACGGATGGAACACTGAAGCTTTCTTT.

This clonotype was seen only a few times. Here the CDR3 omits its conserved ending phenylalanine or tryptophan, so a read error is the likely source. The chain is built from TRBV12-3 or TRBV12-4 and TRBJ2-3, with no clear D. V lost 7 bases and J 0 bases, leaving 11 bases between the germline ends. This CDR3 spans 14 amino acids. The CDR3 bases are TGTGCCAGCACCCTCCCTCTTAGCACAGATACGCAGTATTCT. It yields the protein CASTLPLSTDTQYS.

This clonotype was counted between two and nine times. The chain carries TRBV27 and TRBJ2-1; D is uncertain. V gave up 3 bases and J gave up 4 bases, with 13 bases separating them. Germline CDR1 and CDR2: MNHEY and SMNVEV (reference sequence). This CDR3 region has 15 residues. The CDR3 is CASSFGSFRYNEQFF. CDR3 nucleotides: TGTGCCAGCAGTTTCGGCAGCTTCCGATACAATGAGCAGTTCTTC.

This clonotype was seen at least ten times. The rearrangement joins TRBV9 to TRBJ1-5; D is unclear. Between the trimmed V and J ends, which lost 1 base and 4 bases, there was a span of 6 bases. The CDR3 sequence is 13 residues long. From germline, CDR1 is SGDLS and CDR2 YYNGEE. The DNA of the CDR3 is TGTGCCAGCAGCGTAAGTTGGAATCAGCCCCAGCATTTT. It encodes CASSVSWNQPQHF.

This clonotype qualifies as medium-sized. The genes are TRBV7-3 and TRBJ2-3; perhaps TRBD2 as D (6 bases). This CDR3 spans 13 amino acids. Germline V gene sequence: CDR1 SGHTA, CDR2 FQGTGA. Trimming shortened V by 8 bases and J by 1 base, and 10 bases separated the two germline ends. CDR3 DNA sequence: TGTGCCAGCGGACGCGGGGGCACAGATACGCAGTATTTT. Translation: CASGRGGTDTQYF.

The chain has TRBV27 and TRBJ2-6; D not certain. There are 12 residues in the CDR3. The germline CDR1 and CDR2 sequences are MNHEY and SMNVEV (reference sequence). Trimming pared 6 bases from V and 1 base from J, leaving 1 base between. The DNA of the CDR3 is TGTGCCAGCAGATCTGGGGCCAACGTCCTGACTTTC. Residues: CASRSGANVLTF. The whole variable domain, remainder taken from reference TRBV27 and TRBJ2-6, is EAQVTQNPRYLITVTGKKLTVTCSQNMNHEYMSWYRQDPGLGLRQIYYSMNVEVTDKGDVPEGYKVSRKEKRNFPLILESPSPNQTSLYFCASRSGANVLTFGAGSRLTVL.

The table lists this clonotype with many counts. The rearrangement links TRBV10-3 to TRBJ2-7; tentatively, D is TRBD2 (5 bases). The CDR3 has 13 residues. CDR1 is ENHRY and CDR2 is SYGVKD in the germline V gene. V was trimmed by 4 bases and J by 5 bases, leaving 12 bases between them. The CDR3, as DNA: TGTGCCATCAGTGCCGAGGGTTACCACGAGCAGTACTTC. Its protein is CAISAEGYHEQYF.

The rearrangement joins TRBV6-6 to TRBJ1-1, with D unresolved. With 8 bases removed from V and 0 bases from J, the gap between germline ends came to 10 bases. CDR3 length: 13 residues. CDR1 is MNHNY and CDR2 is SVGAGI in the germline V gene (reference sequence). The CDR3 coding sequence is TGTGCCAGCGGAAGCTGGATGAACACTGAAGCTTTCTTT. This translates into CASGSWMNTEAFF.

This clonotype was observed many times. V is TRBV5-5 and J is TRBJ2-1; 8 bases match TRBD1. The CDR3 contains 19 residues. V was clipped by 3 bases and J by 0 bases; unmatched bases: 14. Per germline, CDR1 SGHKS and CDR2 YYEKEE (reference sequence). The CDR3: CASSSRNKTGGPSYNEQFF. Here the CDR3 DNA reads TGTGCCAGCAGCTCTCGGAATAAAACAGGGGGTCCCTCCTACAATGAGCAGTTCTTC.

This clonotype was seen only once. The rearrangement uses TRBV29-1 and TRBJ1-3; no reliable D call. From germline, CDR1 is SQVTM and CDR2 ANQGSEA. CDR3 length: 11 amino acids. V shed 5 bases and J shed 7 bases, with 9 bases lying between them. The CDR3 region has the DNA TGCAGCGTTTATTGGGAGAACACCATATATTTT. It translates to CSVYWENTIYF.

This clonotype was counted between two and nine times. The V and J genes are TRBV6-5 and TRBJ2-2; 12 positions match TRBD2. The V segment lost 4 bases and the J segment 4 bases; nucleotides outside the gene matches: 10. The CDR3 is made up of 18 amino acids. Germline assignment: CDR1 MNHEY and CDR2 SVGAGI. As DNA, the CDR3 is TGTGCCAGCAGTTCAAGAGGACTAGCGGGATCGGTCACCGGGGAGCTGTTTTTT. Its protein product is CASSSRGLAGSVTGELFF.

J is TRBJ2-7 and V is TRBV7-9; D is unclear. Between the trimmed V and J ends, which lost 2 bases and 4 bases, there was a span of 9 bases. Germline values: CDR1 SEHNR, CDR2 FQNEAQ (reference sequence). The CDR3 is made up of 13 amino acids. CDR3 amino acids: CASSLLPWYEQYF. The CDR3 DNA sequence: TGTGCCAGCAGCTTACTCCCCTGGTACGAGCAGTACTTC.

J is TRBJ2-5 and V is TRBV6-7; the D is unclear. TRBV6-7 is assigned to the ORF class and has an uncertain function. The CDR3 extends over 15 amino acids. The V end lost 2 bases, the J end lost 6 bases, and 16 bases lay between the germline ends. CDR3 bases: TGTGCCAGCAGTTACCCGACCAGGCGGTATAAGACCCAGTACTTC. This sequence encodes CASSYPTRRYKTQYF.

The V call is TRBV4-1, the J call TRBJ1-1, with 9 bases aligning to TRBD1. This CDR3 comprises 15 residues. Germline-derived CDR1 and CDR2 are MGHRA and YSYEKL. V lost 3 bases, J lost 5 bases, and 7 bases stayed unmatched. The CDR3 DNA reads TGCGCCAGCAGCCACTCCACAGGGGGCGGGACTGAAGCTTTCTTT. This encodes CASSHSTGGGTEAFF.

This chain connects TRBV12-3 or TRBV12-4 to TRBJ1-5; D gene ambiguous. This CDR3 comprises 13 residues. Trimming took 3 bases from V and 6 from J, leaving 9 bases between them. This chain's CDR3 is CASSFAGVQPQHF. CDR3 nucleotide sequence: TGTGCCAGCAGTTTCGCGGGAGTTCAGCCCCAGCATTTT.

V and J are TRBV7-9 and TRBJ2-4; a weak D match, TRBD2 (6 bases). Looked up from germline, CDR1 is SEHNR and CDR2 is FQNEAQ (reference sequence). The V gene lost 5 bases and the J gene lost 0 bases, with 23 bases spanning the gap. CDR3 length: 19 residues. The CDR3 DNA is TGTGCCAGCAGCCCTCCAGGAGGGCCATTTACAGTAGCCAAAAACATTCAGTACTTC. Protein: CASSPPGGPFTVAKNIQYF.

This clonotype has a handful of counts. The chain carries TRBV28 and TRBJ2-6, with TRBD1 matching 7 bases. Germline CDR1 and CDR2: MDHEN and SYDVKM. The J segment lost 0 bases and the V segment lost 5 bases, leaving 13 bases of the junction unmatched. This CDR3 is built from 19 residues. The CDR3 bases are TGTGCCAGCAGTCCGCCCCTTGGACAGGACCGCTCTGGGGCCAACGTCCTGACTTTC. It specifies CASSPPLGQDRSGANVLTF.

This clonotype was observed a few times. The chain links TRBV12-3 or TRBV12-4 to TRBJ2-1; the D is unclear. The V end lost 4 bases, the J end lost 9 bases, and 10 bases lay between the germline ends. The CDR3 is 12 amino acids. Written as DNA, the CDR3 is TGTGCCAGCAGTTCCGCCGGGCGTGAGCAGTTCTTC. The encoded protein is CASSSAGREQFF.